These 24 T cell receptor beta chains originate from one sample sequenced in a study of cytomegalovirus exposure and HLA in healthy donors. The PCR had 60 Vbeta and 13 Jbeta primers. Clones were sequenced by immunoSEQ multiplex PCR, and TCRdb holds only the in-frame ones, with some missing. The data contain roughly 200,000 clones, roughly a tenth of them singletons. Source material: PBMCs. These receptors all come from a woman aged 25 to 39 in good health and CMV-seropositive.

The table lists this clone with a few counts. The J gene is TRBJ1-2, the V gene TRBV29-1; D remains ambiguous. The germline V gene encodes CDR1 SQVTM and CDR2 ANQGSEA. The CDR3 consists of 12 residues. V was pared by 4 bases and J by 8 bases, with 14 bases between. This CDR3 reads CSVGGQLLGYTF. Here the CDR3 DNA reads TGCAGCGTTGGTGGGCAGCTCCTAGGCTACACCTTC.

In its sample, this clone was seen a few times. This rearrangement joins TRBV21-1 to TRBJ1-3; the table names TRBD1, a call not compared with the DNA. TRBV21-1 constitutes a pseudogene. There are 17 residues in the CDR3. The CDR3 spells CASSKDLGDRGGNTIYF. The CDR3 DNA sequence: TGTGCCAGCAGCAAAGATCTCGGGGACAGGGGGGGAAACACCATATATTTT.

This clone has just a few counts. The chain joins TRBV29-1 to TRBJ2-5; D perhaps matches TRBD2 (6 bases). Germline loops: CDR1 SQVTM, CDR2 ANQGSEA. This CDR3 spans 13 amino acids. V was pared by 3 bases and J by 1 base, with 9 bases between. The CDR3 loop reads CSVERGLQETQYF. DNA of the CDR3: TGCAGCGTTGAGCGGGGCCTCCAAGAGACCCAGTACTTC.

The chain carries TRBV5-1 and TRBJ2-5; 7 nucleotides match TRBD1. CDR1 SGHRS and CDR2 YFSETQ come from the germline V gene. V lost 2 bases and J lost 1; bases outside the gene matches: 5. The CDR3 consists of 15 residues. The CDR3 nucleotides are TGCGCCAGCAGCTTCGTGACAGGGACCCAAGAGACCCAGTACTTC. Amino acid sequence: CASSFVTGTQETQYF. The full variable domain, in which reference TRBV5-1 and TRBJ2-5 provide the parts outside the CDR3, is KAGVTQTPRYLIKTRGQQVTLSCSPISGHRSVSWYQQTPGQGLQFLFEYFSETQRNKGNFPGRFSGRQFSNSRSEMNVSTLELGDSALYLCASSFVTGTQETQYFGPGTRLLVL.

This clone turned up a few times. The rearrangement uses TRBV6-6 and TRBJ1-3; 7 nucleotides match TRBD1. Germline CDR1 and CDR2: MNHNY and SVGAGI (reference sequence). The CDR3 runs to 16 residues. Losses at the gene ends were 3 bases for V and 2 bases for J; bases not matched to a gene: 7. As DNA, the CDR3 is TGTGCCAGCAGTTATTCCAGGGACAGAGCTGGAAACACCATATATTTT. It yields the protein CASSYSRDRAGNTIYF.

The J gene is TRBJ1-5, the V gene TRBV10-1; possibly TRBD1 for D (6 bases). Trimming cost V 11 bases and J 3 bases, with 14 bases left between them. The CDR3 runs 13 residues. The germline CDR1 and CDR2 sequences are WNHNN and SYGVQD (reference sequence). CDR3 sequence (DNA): TGCGCCGACGCAGGGGACCTCAATCAGCCCCAGCATTTT. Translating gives CADAGDLNQPQHF.

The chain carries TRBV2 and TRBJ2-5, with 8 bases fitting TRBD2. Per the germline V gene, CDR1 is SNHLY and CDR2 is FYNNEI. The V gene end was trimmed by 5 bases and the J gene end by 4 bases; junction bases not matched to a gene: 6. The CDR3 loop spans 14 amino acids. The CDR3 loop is CASSYSGRTETQYF. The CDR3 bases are TGTGCCAGCAGTTACAGCGGGAGAACAGAGACCCAGTACTTC. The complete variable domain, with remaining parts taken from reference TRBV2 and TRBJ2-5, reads EPEVTQTPSHQVTQMGQEVILRCVPISNHLYFYWYRQILGQKVEFLVSFYNNEISEKSEIFDDQFSVERPDGSNFTLKIRSTKLEDSAMYFCASSYSGRTETQYFGPGTRLLVL.

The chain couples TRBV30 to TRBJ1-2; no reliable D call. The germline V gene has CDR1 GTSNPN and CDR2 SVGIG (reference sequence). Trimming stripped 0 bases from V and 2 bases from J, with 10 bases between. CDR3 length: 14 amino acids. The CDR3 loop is CAWSVVRENYGYTF. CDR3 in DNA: TGTGCCTGGAGTGTAGTGCGGGAAAACTATGGCTACACCTTC.

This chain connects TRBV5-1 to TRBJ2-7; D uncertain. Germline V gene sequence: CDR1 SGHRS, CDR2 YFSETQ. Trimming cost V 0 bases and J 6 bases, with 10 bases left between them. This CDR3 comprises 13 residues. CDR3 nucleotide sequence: TGCGCCAGCAGCTTGGTACACCACAGCGAGCAGTACTTC. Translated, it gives CASSLVHHSEQYF.

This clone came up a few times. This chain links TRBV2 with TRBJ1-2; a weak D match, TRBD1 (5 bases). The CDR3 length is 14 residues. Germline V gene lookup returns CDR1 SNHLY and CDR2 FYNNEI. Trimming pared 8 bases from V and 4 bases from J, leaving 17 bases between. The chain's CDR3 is CASSGDSPLYGYTF. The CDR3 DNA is TGTGCCAGCTCCGGGGACTCCCCTCTCTATGGCTACACCTTC.

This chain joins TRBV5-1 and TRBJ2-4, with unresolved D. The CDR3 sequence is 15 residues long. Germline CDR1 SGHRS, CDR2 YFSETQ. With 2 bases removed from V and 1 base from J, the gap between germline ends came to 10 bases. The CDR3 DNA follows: TGCGCCAGCAGCTTACCCGGAGTCGCCAAAAACATTCAGTACTTC. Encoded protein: CASSLPGVAKNIQYF.

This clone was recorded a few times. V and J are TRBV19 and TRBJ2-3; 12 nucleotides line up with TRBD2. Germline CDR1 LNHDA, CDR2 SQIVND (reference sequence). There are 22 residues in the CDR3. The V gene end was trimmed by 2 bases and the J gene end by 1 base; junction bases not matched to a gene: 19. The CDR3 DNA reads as TGTGCCAGTAGTATACTTACCCCAAACGGACTAGCGGGACCCTCCGGCACAGATACGCAGTATTTT. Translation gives CASSILTPNGLAGPSGTDTQYF.

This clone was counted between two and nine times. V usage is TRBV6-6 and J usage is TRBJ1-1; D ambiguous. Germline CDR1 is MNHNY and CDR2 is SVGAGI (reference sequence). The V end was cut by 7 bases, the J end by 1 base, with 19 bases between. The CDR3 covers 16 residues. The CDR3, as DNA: TGTGCCAGCACCAACCCCCTCTCCTATACGAACACTGAAGCTTTCTTT. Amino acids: CASTNPLSYTNTEAFF.

CDR3 sequence reads: CASGGQVSYEQYF. The DNA for the CDR3 is TGTGCCAGCGGGGGACAGGTATCCTACGAGCAGTACTTC. The chain links TRBV7-2 to TRBJ2-5, with 8 bases that match TRBD1. The J call is doubtful: the DNA matches TRBJ2-7 better. There are 13 residues in the CDR3. The germline CDR1 and CDR2 sequences are SGHTA and FQGNSA.

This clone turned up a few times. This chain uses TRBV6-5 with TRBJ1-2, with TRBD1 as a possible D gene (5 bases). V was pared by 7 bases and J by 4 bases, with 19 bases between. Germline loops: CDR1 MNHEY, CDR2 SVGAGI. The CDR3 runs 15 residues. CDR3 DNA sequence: TGTGCCAGCAACCTAGGGGTAGGGCAGACCTATGGCTACACCTTC. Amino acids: CASNLGVGQTYGYTF.

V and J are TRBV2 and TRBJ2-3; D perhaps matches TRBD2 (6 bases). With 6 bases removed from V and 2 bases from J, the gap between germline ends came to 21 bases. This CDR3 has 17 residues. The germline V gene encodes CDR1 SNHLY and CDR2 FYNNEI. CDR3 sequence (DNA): TGTGCCAGCAGATATTCCCGGAGGGAGGTTTCCACAGATACGCAGTATTTT. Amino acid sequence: CASRYSRREVSTDTQYF.

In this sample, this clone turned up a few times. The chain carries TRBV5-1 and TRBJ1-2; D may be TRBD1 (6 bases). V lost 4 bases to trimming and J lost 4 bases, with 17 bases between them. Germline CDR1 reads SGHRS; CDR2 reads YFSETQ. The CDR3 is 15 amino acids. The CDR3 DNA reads TGCGCCAGCAGCCTGGGGACCGTGGGGGCCTATGGCTACACCTTC. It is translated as CASSLGTVGAYGYTF.

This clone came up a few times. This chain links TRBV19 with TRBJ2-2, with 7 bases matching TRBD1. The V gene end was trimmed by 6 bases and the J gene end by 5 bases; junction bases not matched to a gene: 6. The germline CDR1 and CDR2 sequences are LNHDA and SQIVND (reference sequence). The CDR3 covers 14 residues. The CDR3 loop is CASRDRRFTGELFF. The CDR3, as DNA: TGTGCCAGTAGGGACAGGAGGTTTACCGGGGAGCTGTTTTTT.

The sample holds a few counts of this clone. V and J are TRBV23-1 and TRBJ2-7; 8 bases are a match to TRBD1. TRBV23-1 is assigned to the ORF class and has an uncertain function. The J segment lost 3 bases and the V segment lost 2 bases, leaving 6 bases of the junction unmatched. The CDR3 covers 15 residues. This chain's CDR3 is CASSQRTGMGYEQYF. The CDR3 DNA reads TGCGCCAGCAGTCAAAGGACAGGGATGGGCTACGAGCAGTACTTC.

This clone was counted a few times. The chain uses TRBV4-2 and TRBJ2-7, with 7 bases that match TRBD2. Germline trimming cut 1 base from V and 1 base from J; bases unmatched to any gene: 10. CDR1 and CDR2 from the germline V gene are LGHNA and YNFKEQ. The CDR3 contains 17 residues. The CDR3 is CASSQVEGGRRSYEQYF. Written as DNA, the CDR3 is TGTGCCAGCAGCCAAGTGGAAGGCGGGAGAAGGTCCTACGAGCAGTACTTC.

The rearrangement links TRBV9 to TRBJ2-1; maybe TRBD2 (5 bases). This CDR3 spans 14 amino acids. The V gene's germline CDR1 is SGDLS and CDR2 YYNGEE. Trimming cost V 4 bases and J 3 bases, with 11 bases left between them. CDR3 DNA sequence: TGTGCCAGCAGCCCCACGGCGGGCTACAATGAGCAGTTCTTC. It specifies CASSPTAGYNEQFF. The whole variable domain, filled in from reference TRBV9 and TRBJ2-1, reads DSGVTQTPKHLITATGQRVTLRCSPRSGDLSVYWYQQSLDQGLQFLIQYYNGEERAKGNILERFSAQQFPDLHSELNLSSLELGDSALYFCASSPTAGYNEQFFGPGTRLTVL.

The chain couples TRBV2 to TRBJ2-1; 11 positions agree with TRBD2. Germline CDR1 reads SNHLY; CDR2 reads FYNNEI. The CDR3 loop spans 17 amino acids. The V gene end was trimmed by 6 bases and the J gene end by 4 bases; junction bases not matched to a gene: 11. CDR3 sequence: CASSARLRLAGYNEQFF. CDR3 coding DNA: TGTGCCAGCAGCGCACGATTGCGACTAGCGGGGTACAATGAGCAGTTCTTC.

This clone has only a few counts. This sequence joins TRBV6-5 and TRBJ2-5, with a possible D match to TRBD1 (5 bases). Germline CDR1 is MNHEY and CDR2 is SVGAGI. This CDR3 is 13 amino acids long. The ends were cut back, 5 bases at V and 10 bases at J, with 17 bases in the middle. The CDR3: CASSPLQGPGQYF. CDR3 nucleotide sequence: TGTGCCAGCAGTCCCCTCCAGGGCCCGGGCCAGTACTTC.

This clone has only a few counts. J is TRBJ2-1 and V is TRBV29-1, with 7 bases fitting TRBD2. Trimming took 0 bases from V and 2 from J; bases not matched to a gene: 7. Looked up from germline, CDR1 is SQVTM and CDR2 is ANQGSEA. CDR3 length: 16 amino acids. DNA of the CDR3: TGCAGCGTTGAAGATTTAAGCGGGGCCGCCTACAATGAGCAGTTCTTC. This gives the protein CSVEDLSGAAYNEQFF.